This T cell receptor (beta chain) was captured by sequencing in a study of T cell responses to AZD1222 COVID-19 vaccine. General study findings and limits: Clonal diversity was possibly underestimated; the donors were predominantly white British and more often female. Among vaccine-associated CD4 TCRs, coverage spanned spike, with dominance at 160-218 and 743-854. Sampling that yielded the repertoires occurred only after the peak T cell response.

Here immunoSEQ multiplex PCR was the method, and the copy in TCRdb shows in-frame clones only, minus some. The sample lists fewer than 200,000 clones, approximately 90% occurring once. Concerning this clone: What it binds is unknown.

This sample comprised peripheral blood, obtained on day 0 of MenACWY control vaccination. The TCR comes from an adult in good health.

The CDR3 nucleotides read TGTGCCAGCAGTTACTGGACGGGGGATTGGGAGCAGTACTTC. Its protein product is CASSYWTGDWEQYF. The chain is built from TRBV6-2 or TRBV6-3 and TRBJ2-7; D perhaps matches TRBD2 (6 bases). Germline V gives CDR1 MNHEY, CDR2 SVGEGT. Trimming left V 1 base short and J 7 bases short, with 14 bases between. The CDR3 covers 14 residues.